These 9 T cell receptor beta chains were all obtained from the same sample, sequenced in a study of T cells after somatic rescue of genetic block (dated by TCRdb to 2019 to 2021). The library was prepared using the immunoSEQ multiplex PCR assay. TCRdb took over this immuneACCESS table, retaining in-frame rearrangements with V and J assigned. Such tables are incomplete; in checked studies, under half of the missing clones stem from an unresolved V gene, and the remainder is unexplained. The sample profile shows approximately 9,800 clones; 74% of them were found once. The top ten constitute approximately 23% of the sample. Sequencing was performed on peripheral blood mononuclear cells (PBMCs). The receptors come from a boy younger than 18.

The chain has TRBV4-1 and TRBJ1-1; D gene uncertain. The CDR3 is 12 residues long. Trimming took 3 bases from V and 1 from J, leaving 3 bases between them. Germline-derived CDR1 and CDR2 are MGHRA and YSYEKL. CDR3 nucleotides: TGCGCCAGCAGCCACCGGAACACTGAAGCTTTCTTT. Its translation: CASSHRNTEAFF.

V and J are TRBV19 and TRBJ1-2, with 11 bases fitting TRBD1. The CDR3 extends over 14 amino acids. Germline V gene data show CDR1 as LNHDA and CDR2 as SQIVND (reference sequence). Losses at the gene ends were 3 bases for V and 14 bases for J; bases not matched to a gene: 11. CDR3 sequence: CASSMKGGQGAQTF. CDR3 nucleotides: TGTGCCAGTAGTATGAAAGGAGGACAGGGGGCGCAGACCTTC.

The chain combines TRBV6-5 with TRBJ1-4, with D possibly being TRBD1 (5 bases). This CDR3 is built from 14 residues. Trimming cost V 2 bases and J 7 bases, with 11 bases left between them. Germline V CDR1 and CDR2: MNHEY, SVGAGI. The CDR3 DNA reads as TGTGCCAGCAGTTACAGGGGCAGACTTGAAAAACTGTTTTTT. It codes for CASSYRGRLEKLFF.

This clone appeared once. This chain uses TRBV27 with TRBJ2-2; D is uncertain. Trimming stripped 4 bases from V and 1 base from J, with 4 bases between. The germline gives CDR1 MNHEY, CDR2 SMNVEV (reference sequence). This CDR3 comprises 13 residues. CDR3 sequence: CASSSVNTGELFF. CDR3 bases: TGTGCCAGCAGTTCAGTGAACACCGGGGAGCTGTTTTTT.

The chain recombines TRBV28 with TRBJ1-5; D possibly corresponds to TRBD1 (5 bases). V lost 6 bases, J lost 0 bases, and 9 bases lay in between. This CDR3 contains 14 residues. Germline assignment: CDR1 MDHEN and CDR2 SYDVKM. As DNA, the CDR3 is TGTGCCAGCAGGACAGAGTATAGCAATCAGCCCCAGCATTTT. This encodes CASRTEYSNQPQHF. Using reference TRBV28 and TRBJ1-5 for the parts outside the CDR3, the full variable domain is DVKVTQSSRYLVKRTGEKVFLECVQDMDHENMFWYRQDPGLGLRLIYFSYDVKMKEKGDIPEGYSVSREKKERFSLILESASTNQTSMYLCASRTEYSNQPQHFGDGTRLSIL.

This clone has just a few counts. This chain joins TRBV6-1 and TRBJ2-7; D perhaps matches TRBD2 (6 bases). Germline V gene lookup returns CDR1 MNHNS and CDR2 SASEGT. The ends were cut back, 8 bases at V and 3 bases at J, with 11 bases in the middle. The CDR3 is 12 residues long. CDR3 coding DNA: TGTGCCAGCTGGGGGGAGGTCTACGAGCAGTACTTC. Protein: CASWGEVYEQYF.

The chain employs TRBV18 and TRBJ2-7, with 11 bases fitting TRBD2. Losses at the gene ends were 3 bases for V and 0 bases for J; bases not matched to a gene: 4. Germline lookup yields CDR1 KGHSH and CDR2 LQKENI. The CDR3 extends over 16 amino acids. The CDR3 loop reads CASSPAGTSGSYEQYF. In nucleotides, the CDR3 is TGTGCCAGCTCACCCGCCGGGACTAGCGGCTCCTACGAGCAGTACTTC.

This sequence joins TRBV5-1 and TRBJ2-5, with 9 bases lining up with TRBD1. Unmatched junction bases numbered 11, after V lost 3 bases and J lost 5 bases. Germline values: CDR1 SGHRS, CDR2 YFSETQ. The CDR3 consists of 16 residues. DNA of the CDR3: TGCGCCAGCAGCTCGACCCTTACAGGGGGCAGGGAGACCCAGTACTTC. It encodes CASSSTLTGGRETQYF.

The chain carries TRBV23-1 and TRBJ1-3; maybe TRBD1 (6 bases). TRBV23-1 counts as an open reading frame of uncertain function. The length of the CDR3 is 14 residues. Trimming shortened V by 8 bases and J by 6 bases, and 17 bases separated the two germline ends. CDR3 sequence: CASSTIKGENTIYF. The CDR3 DNA sequence: TGCGCCAGCTCTACGATAAAGGGGGAAAACACCATATATTTT.